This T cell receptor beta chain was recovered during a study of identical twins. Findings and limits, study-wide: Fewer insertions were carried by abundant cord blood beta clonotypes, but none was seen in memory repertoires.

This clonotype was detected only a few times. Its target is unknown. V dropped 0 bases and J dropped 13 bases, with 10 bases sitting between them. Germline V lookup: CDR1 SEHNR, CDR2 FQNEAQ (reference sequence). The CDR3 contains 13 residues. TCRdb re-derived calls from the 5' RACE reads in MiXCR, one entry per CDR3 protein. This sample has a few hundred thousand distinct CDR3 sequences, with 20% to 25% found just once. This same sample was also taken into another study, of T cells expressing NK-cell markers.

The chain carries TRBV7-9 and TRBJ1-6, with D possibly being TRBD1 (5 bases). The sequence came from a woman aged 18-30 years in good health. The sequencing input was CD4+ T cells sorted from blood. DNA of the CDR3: TGTGCCAGCAGCTTAGCAGTTCGGGACCCCCTCCACTTT. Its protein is CASSLAVRDPLHF. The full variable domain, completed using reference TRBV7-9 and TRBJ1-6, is DTGVSQNPRHKITKRGQNVTFRCDPISEHNRLYWYRQTLGQGPEFLTYFQNEAQLEKSRLLSDRFSAERPKGSFSTLEIQRTEQGDSAMYLCASSLAVRDPLHFGNGTRLTVT.